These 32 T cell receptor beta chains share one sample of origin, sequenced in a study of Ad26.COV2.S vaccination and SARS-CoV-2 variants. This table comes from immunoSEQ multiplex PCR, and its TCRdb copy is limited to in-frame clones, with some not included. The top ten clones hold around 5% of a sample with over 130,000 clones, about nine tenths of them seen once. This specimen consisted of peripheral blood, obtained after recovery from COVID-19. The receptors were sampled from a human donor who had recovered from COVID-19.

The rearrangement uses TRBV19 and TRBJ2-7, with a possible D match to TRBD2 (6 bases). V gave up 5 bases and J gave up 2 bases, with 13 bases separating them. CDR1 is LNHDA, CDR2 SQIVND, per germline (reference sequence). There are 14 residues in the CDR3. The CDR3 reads CASSQGGRTYEQYF. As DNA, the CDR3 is TGTGCCAGTAGTCAGGGAGGTCGGACCTACGAGCAGTACTTC.

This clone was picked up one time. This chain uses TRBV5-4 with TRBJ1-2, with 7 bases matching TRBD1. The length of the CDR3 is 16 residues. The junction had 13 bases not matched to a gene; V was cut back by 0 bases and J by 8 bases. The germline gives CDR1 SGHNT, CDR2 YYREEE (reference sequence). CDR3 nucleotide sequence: TGTGCCAGCAGCTTGGTAGGGGGCAGGGAGGGAGCAGGCTACACCTTC. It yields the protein CASSLVGGREGAGYTF.

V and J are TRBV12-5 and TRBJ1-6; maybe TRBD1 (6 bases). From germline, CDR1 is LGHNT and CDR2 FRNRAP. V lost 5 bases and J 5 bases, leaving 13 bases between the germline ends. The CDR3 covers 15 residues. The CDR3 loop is CASGKQGANNSPLHF. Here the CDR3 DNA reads TGTGCTAGTGGTAAACAGGGCGCGAATAATTCACCCCTCCACTTT.

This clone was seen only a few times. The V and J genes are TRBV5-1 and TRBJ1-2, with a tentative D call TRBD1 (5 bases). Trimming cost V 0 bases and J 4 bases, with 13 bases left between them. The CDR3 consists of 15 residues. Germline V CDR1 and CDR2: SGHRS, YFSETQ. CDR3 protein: CASSLAQVESYGYTF. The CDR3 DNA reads TGCGCCAGCAGCTTGGCACAGGTAGAGAGCTATGGCTACACCTTC.

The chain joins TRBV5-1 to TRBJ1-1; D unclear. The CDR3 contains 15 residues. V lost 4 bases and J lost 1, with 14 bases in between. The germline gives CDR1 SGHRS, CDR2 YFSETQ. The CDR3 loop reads CASSHSVVENTEAFF. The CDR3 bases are TGCGCCAGCAGCCACTCTGTCGTAGAGAACACTGAAGCTTTCTTT. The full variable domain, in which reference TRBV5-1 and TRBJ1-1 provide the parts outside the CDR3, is KAGVTQTPRYLIKTRGQQVTLSCSPISGHRSVSWYQQTPGQGLQFLFEYFSETQRNKGNFPGRFSGRQFSNSRSEMNVSTLELGDSALYLCASSHSVVENTEAFFGQGTRLTVV.

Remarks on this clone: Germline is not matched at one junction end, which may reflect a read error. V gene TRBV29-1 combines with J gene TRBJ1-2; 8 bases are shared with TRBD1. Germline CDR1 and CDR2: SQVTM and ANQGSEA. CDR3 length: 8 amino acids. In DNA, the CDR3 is TGCAGCATCGACAGGGGCGCCTTC. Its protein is CSIDRGAF.

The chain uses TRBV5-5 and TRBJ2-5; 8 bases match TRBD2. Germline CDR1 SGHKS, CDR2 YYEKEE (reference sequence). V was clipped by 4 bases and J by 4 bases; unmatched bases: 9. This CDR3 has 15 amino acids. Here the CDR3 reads CASSPWTSSPETQYF. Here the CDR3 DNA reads TGTGCCAGCAGCCCTTGGACTAGCTCCCCAGAGACCCAGTACTTC.

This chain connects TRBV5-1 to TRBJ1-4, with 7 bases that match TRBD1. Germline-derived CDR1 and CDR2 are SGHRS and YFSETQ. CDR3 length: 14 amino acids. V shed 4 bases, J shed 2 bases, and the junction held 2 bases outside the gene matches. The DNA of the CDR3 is TGCGCCAGCAGCCTGGGACAGACTAATGAAAAACTGTTTTTT. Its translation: CASSLGQTNEKLFF.

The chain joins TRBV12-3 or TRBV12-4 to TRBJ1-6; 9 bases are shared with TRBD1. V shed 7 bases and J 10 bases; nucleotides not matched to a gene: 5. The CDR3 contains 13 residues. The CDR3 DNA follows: TGTGCCAGCACCTTGGACAGGGGATCACCCCTCCACTTT. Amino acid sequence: CASTLDRGSPLHF.

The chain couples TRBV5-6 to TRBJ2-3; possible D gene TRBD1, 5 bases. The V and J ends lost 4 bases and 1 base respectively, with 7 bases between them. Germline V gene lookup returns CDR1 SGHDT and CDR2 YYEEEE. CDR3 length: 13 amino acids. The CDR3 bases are TGTGCCAGCAGCATACAGGGCACAGATACGCAGTATTTT. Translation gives CASSIQGTDTQYF.

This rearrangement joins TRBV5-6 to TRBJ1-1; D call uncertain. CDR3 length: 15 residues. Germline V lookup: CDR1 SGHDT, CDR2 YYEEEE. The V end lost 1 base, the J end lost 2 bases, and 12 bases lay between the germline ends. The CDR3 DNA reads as TGTGCCAGCAGCTTGAAGGTACTGATTAACACTGAAGCTTTCTTT. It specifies CASSLKVLINTEAFF.

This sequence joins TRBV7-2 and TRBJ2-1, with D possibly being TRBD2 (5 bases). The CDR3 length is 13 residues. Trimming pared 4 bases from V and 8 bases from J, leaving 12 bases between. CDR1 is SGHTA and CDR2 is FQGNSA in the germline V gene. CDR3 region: CASSSLGEHEQFF. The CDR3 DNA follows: TGTGCCAGCAGCTCCCTCGGGGAACATGAGCAGTTCTTC. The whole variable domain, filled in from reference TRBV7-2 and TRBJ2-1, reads GAGVSQSPSNKVTEKGKDVELRCDPISGHTALYWYRQSLGQGLEFLIYFQGNSAPDKSGLPSDRFSAERTGGSVSTLTIQRTQQEDSAVYLCASSSLGEHEQFFGPGTRLTVL.

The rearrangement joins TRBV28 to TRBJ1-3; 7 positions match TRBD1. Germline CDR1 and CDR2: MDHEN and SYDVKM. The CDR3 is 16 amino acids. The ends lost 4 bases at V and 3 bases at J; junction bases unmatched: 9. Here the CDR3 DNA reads TGTGCCAGCAGTTCCTGGAGGGGGCTAGGTGGAAACACCATATATTTT. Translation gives CASSSWRGLGGNTIYF.

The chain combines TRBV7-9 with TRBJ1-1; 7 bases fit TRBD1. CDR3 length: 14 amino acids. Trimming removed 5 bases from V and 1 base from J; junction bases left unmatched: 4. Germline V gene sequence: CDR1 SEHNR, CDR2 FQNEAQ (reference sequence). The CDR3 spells CASSTGTENTEAFF. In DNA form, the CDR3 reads TGTGCCAGCAGCACCGGGACAGAGAACACTGAAGCTTTCTTT. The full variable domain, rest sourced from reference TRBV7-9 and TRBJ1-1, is DTGVSQNPRHKITKRGQNVTFRCDPISEHNRLYWYRQTLGQGPEFLTYFQNEAQLEKSRLLSDRFSAERPKGSFSTLEIQRTEQGDSAMYLCASSTGTENTEAFFGQGTRLTVV.

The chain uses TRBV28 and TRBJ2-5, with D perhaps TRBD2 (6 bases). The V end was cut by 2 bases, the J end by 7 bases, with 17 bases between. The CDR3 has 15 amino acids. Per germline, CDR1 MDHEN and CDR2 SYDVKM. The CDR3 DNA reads TGTGCCAGCAGTTTAGGGGGGACTGGGATTATGACCCAGTACTTC. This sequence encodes CASSLGGTGIMTQYF. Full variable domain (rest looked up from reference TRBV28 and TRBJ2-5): DVKVTQSSRYLVKRTGEKVFLECVQDMDHENMFWYRQDPGLGLRLIYFSYDVKMKEKGDIPEGYSVSREKKERFSLILESASTNQTSMYLCASSLGGTGIMTQYFGPGTRLLVL.

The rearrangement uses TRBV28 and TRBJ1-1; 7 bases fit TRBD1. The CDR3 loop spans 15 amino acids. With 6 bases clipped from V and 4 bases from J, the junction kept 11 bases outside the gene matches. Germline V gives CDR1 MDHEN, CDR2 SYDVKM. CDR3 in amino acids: CASSTPKRGRTEAFF. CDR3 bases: TGTGCCAGCAGCACCCCAAAGAGGGGGCGCACTGAAGCTTTCTTT.

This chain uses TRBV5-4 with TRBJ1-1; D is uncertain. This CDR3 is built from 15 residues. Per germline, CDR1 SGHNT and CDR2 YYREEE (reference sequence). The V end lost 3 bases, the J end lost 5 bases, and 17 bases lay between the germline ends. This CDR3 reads CASSYVPTSGTEAFF. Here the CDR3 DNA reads TGTGCCAGCAGCTACGTGCCAACGTCGGGGACTGAAGCTTTCTTT.

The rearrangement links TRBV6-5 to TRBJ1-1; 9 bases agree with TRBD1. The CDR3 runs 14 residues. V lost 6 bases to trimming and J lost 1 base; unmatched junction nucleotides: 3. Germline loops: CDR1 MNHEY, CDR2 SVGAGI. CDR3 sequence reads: CASRKDRGNTEAFF. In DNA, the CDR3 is TGTGCCAGCAGAAAGGACAGGGGGAACACTGAAGCTTTCTTT.

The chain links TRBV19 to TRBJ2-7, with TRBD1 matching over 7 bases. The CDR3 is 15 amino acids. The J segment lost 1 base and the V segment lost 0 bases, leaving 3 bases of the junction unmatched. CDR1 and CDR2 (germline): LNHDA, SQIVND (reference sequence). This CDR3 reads CASSIEATGSYEQYF. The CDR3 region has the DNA TGTGCCAGTAGTATAGAGGCGACAGGGTCCTACGAGCAGTACTTC. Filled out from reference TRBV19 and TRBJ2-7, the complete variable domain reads DGGITQSPKYLFRKEGQNVTLSCEQNLNHDAMYWYRQDPGQGLRLIYYSQIVNDFQKGDIAEGYSVSREKKESFPLTVTSAQKNPTAFYLCASSIEATGSYEQYFGPGTRLTVT.

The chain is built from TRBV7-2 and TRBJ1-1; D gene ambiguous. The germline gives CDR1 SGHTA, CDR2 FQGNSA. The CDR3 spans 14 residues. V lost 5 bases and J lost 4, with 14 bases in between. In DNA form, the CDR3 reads TGTGCCAGCAGCCTTCTTGACTATTCCACTGAAGCTTTCTTT. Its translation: CASSLLDYSTEAFF.

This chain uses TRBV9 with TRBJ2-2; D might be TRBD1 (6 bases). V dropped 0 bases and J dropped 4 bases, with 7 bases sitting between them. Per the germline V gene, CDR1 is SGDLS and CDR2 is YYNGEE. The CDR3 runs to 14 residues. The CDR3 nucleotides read TGTGCCAGCAGCGTAGACAGGGTCACCGGGGAGCTGTTTTTT. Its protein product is CASSVDRVTGELFF.

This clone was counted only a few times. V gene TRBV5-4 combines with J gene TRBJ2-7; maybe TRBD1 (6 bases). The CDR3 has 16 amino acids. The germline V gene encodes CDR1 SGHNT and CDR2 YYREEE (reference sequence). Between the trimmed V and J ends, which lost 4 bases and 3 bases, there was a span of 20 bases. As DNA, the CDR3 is TGTGCCAGCAGCCAGACACTGAGGGACACTAACTACGAGCAGTACTTC. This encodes CASSQTLRDTNYEQYF.

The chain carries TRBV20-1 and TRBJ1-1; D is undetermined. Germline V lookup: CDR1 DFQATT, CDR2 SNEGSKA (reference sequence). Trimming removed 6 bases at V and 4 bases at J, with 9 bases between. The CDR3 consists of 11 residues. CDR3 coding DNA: TGCAGTGCCATAGAGGTCACTGAAGCTTTCTTT. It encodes CSAIEVTEAFF.

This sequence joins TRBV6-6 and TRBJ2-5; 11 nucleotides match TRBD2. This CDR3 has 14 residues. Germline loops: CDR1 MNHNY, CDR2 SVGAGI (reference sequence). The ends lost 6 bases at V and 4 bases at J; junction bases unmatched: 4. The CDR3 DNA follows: TGTGCCAGCAGGTTAGCGGGGGGGAGAGAGACCCAGTACTTC. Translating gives CASRLAGGRETQYF.

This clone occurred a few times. The CDR3 reads CASSLPGTSGVTGELFF. The DNA of the CDR3 is TGCGCCAGCAGCCTGCCTGGGACTAGCGGGGTTACCGGGGAGCTGTTTTTT. V usage is TRBV5-1 and J usage is TRBJ2-2; 13 bases match TRBD2. The length of the CDR3 is 17 residues. CDR1 and CDR2 (germline): SGHRS, YFSETQ. Trimming took 4 bases from V and 5 from J; bases not matched to a gene: 8.

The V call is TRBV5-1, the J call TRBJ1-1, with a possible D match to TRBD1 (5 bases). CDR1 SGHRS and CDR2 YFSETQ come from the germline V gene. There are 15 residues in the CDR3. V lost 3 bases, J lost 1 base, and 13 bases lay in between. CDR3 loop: CASSYARGTNTEAFF. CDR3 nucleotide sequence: TGCGCCAGCAGCTATGCTAGGGGCACGAACACTGAAGCTTTCTTT.

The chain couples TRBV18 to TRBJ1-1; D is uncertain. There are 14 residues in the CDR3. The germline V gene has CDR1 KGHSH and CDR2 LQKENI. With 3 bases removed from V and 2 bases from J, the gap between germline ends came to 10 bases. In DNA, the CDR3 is TGTGCCAGCTCACCCTCGAACCTTAACACTGAAGCTTTCTTT. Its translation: CASSPSNLNTEAFF.

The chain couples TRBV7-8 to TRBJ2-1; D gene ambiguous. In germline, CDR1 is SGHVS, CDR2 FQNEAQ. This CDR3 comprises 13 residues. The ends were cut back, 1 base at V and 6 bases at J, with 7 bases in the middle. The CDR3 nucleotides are TGTGCCAGCAGCTTAGTGCGGACCAATGAGCAGTTCTTC. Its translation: CASSLVRTNEQFF.

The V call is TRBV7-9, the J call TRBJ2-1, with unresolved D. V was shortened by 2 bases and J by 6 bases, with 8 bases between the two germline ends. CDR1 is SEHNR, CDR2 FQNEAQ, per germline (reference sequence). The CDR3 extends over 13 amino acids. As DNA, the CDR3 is TGTGCCAGCAGCTTACTGGCCGGCAATGAGCAGTTCTTC. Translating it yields CASSLLAGNEQFF.

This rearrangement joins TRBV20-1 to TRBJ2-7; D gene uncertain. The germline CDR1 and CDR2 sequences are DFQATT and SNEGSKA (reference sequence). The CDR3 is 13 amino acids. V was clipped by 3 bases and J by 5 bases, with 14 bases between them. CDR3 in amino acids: CSASPNMGNEQYF. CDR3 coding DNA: TGCAGTGCTAGTCCGAATATGGGGAACGAGCAGTACTTC.

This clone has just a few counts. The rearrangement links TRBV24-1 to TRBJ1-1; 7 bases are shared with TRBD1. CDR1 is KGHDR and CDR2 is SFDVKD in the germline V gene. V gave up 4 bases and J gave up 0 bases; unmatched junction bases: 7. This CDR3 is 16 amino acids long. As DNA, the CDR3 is TGTGCCACCAGTGACTCCAAGACAGGGATGAACACTGAAGCTTTCTTT. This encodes CATSDSKTGMNTEAFF.

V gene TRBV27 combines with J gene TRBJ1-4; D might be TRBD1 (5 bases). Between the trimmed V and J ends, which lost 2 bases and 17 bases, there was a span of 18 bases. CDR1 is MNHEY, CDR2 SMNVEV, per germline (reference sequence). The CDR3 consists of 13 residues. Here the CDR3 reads CASSLRGINPFFF. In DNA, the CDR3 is TGTGCCAGCAGTTTACGGGGCATTAACCCCTTTTTTTTT. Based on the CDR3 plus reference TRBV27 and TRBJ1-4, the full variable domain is EAQVTQNPRYLITVTGKKLTVTCSQNMNHEYMSWYRQDPGLGLRQIYYSMNVEVTDKGDVPEGYKVSRKEKRNFPLILESPSPNQTSLYFCASSLRGINPFFFGSGTQLSVL.